The 27 T cell receptor beta chains reported below all come from one sample, sequenced in a study of blood T cell repertoires in COVID-19. Profiled with immunoSEQ multiplex PCR; TCRdb holds only in-frame clones, not every one. The data hold some 89,000 clones, with approximately 90% observed a single time. Sequencing was performed on peripheral blood. The receptors here all came from a human donor in a cohort sampled during active COVID-19.

The V and J genes are TRBV3-1 (or the pseudogene TRBV3-2) and TRBJ2-5, with 8 bases that match TRBD1. V lost 4 bases and J lost 5; bases outside the gene matches: 9. The V gene's germline CDR1 is LGHDT and CDR2 YNNKEL (reference sequence). The CDR3 spans 15 residues. Here the CDR3 DNA reads TGTGCCAGCAGCCCTAGCCAGGGGGCATGGGAGACCCAGTACTTC. It is translated as CASSPSQGAWETQYF.

This rearrangement joins TRBV21-1 to TRBJ2-7; whether TRBD1, the table's D call, matches the DNA was not checked. TRBV21-1 is termed a pseudogene. The CDR3 has 14 amino acids. The CDR3 loop reads CASSKHAQGYEQYF. The CDR3 DNA sequence: TGTGCCAGCAGCAAACACGCACAGGGCTACGAGCAGTACTTC.

The J gene is TRBJ2-7, the V gene TRBV21-1; the table assigns TRBD2, which was not confirmed against the DNA. TRBV21-1 is listed as a pseudogene. The CDR3 has 15 residues. DNA of the CDR3: TGTGCCAGCAGCCCCCGACGGGGGGGCGGCTACGAGCAGTACTTC. Translated, it gives CASSPRRGGGYEQYF.

The V call is TRBV7-6, the J call TRBJ2-7; possibly TRBD1 for D (5 bases). CDR1 is SGHVS, CDR2 FNYEAQ, per germline. Deletions cut 9 bases from V and 1 base from J, with 16 bases between. The CDR3 runs 14 residues. The CDR3 sequence: CASSQVQGSYEQYF. CDR3 coding DNA: TGTGCCAGTTCGCAGGTGCAGGGATCCTACGAGCAGTACTTC.

The rearrangement links TRBV28 to TRBJ1-1; D uncertain. The ends were cut back, 4 bases at V and 5 bases at J, with 11 bases in the middle. Germline-derived CDR1 and CDR2 are MDHEN and SYDVKM. The CDR3 extends over 13 amino acids. DNA for the CDR3: TGTGCCAGCAGTTCCCTGAGAGGAACTGAAGCTTTCTTT. It yields the protein CASSSLRGTEAFF.

This clone was picked up one time. V is TRBV6-6 and J is TRBJ1-5; perhaps TRBD1 as D (6 bases). Germline lookup yields CDR1 MNHNY and CDR2 SVGAGI (reference sequence). CDR3 length: 15 amino acids. Between the trimmed V and J ends, which lost 5 bases and 4 bases, there was a span of 15 bases. The CDR3 region is CASSPSTGGNQPQHF. The CDR3 DNA reads as TGTGCCAGCAGTCCCTCGACAGGCGGGAATCAGCCCCAGCATTTT.

The chain is built from TRBV27 and TRBJ2-2; possible D gene TRBD1, 5 bases. Germline CDR1 and CDR2: MNHEY and SMNVEV (reference sequence). The V end lost 10 bases, the J end lost 7 bases, and 31 bases lay between the germline ends. The CDR3 runs 18 residues. CDR3 residues: CATTSGFSRDRWDGELFF. CDR3 DNA: TGTGCCACCACCTCAGGGTTTTCCAGGGATCGGTGGGACGGGGAGCTGTTTTTT.

The V call is TRBV27, the J call TRBJ2-7, with TRBD2 identical over 12 bases. The CDR3 extends over 15 amino acids. Losses at the gene ends were 3 bases for V and 2 bases for J; bases not matched to a gene: 2. Germline CDR1 MNHEY, CDR2 SMNVEV (reference sequence). CDR3 in DNA: TGTGCCAGCAGTTTGACTAGCGGGAGTCCCTACGAGCAGTACTTC. It translates to CASSLTSGSPYEQYF.

The chain employs TRBV18 and TRBJ1-4, with D perhaps TRBD1 (5 bases). Germline V gene sequence: CDR1 KGHSH, CDR2 LQKENI. The V and J ends lost 3 bases and 6 bases respectively, with 14 bases between them. There are 15 residues in the CDR3. As DNA, the CDR3 is TGTGCCAGCTCACCCCGGCCAGGGATGGATGAAAAACTGTTTTTT. Translation gives CASSPRPGMDEKLFF.

This clone came up once. J is TRBJ2-5 and V is TRBV3-1 (or the pseudogene TRBV3-2); the match to TRBD2 covers 9 bases. V trimming: 4 bases; J trimming: 4 bases; junction bases outside the gene matches: 7. CDR1 and CDR2 from the germline V gene are LGHDT and YNNKEL (reference sequence). This CDR3 comprises 15 residues. CDR3 DNA sequence: TGTGCCAGCAGCCCCGGGTTAGCGGGGGCAGAGACCCAGTACTTC. Its translation: CASSPGLAGAETQYF.

The V and J genes are TRBV5-1 and TRBJ2-2, with 9 bases identical to TRBD1. The CDR3 contains 14 residues. Germline CDR1 and CDR2: SGHRS and YFSETQ. Unmatched junction bases numbered 7, after V lost 6 bases and J lost 7 bases. CDR3 amino acids: CASKLRQGDGELFF. CDR3 coding DNA: TGCGCCAGCAAATTGAGACAGGGGGACGGGGAGCTGTTTTTT.

The chain couples TRBV6-2 or TRBV6-3 to TRBJ2-1; 10 bases agree with TRBD2. The V and J ends lost 2 bases and 4 bases, in that order; junction bases with no gene match: 8. Germline-derived CDR1 and CDR2 are MNHEY and SVGEGT. This CDR3 region has 17 residues. The CDR3 DNA is TGTGCCAGCAGTTACCCCTTACTAGCGGGGTCTTACAATGAGCAGTTCTTC. It specifies CASSYPLLAGSYNEQFF.

The rearrangement joins TRBV5-1 to TRBJ1-1; 8 bases are a match to TRBD1. V trimming: 4 bases; J trimming: 4 bases; junction bases outside the gene matches: 9. Per the germline V gene, CDR1 is SGHRS and CDR2 is YFSETQ. This CDR3 has 15 amino acids. CDR3 sequence (DNA): TGCGCCAGCAGCATACAGGGGGTAGCTGGCACTGAAGCTTTCTTT. It encodes CASSIQGVAGTEAFF.

The chain links TRBV11-2 to TRBJ2-1; D not resolved. Germline V gene data show CDR1 as SGHAT and CDR2 as FQNNGV. This CDR3 contains 14 residues. V was shortened by 4 bases and J by 8 bases, with 15 bases between the two germline ends. CDR3 bases: TGTGCCAGCAGCTCTCCACGCCCTGAGGATGAGCAGTTCTTC. It encodes CASSSPRPEDEQFF.

This sequence joins TRBV19 and TRBJ1-5; TRBD1 agrees at 10 bases. This CDR3 contains 14 residues. V trimming: 3 bases; J trimming: 9 bases; junction bases outside the gene matches: 5. The germline gives CDR1 LNHDA, CDR2 SQIVND (reference sequence). CDR3 nucleotide sequence: TGTGCCAGTAGTATGGGACAGGGGTCCGGGCCCCAGCATTTT. Its protein product is CASSMGQGSGPQHF.

The chain joins TRBV6-5 to TRBJ1-1, with D tentatively TRBD1 (6 bases). CDR3 size: 16 residues. Germline V lookup: CDR1 MNHEY, CDR2 SVGAGI. The V end was cut by 0 bases, the J end by 1 base, with 12 bases between. In nucleotides, the CDR3 is TGTGCCAGCAGTTACTCAACGGGACATTCGAACACTGAAGCTTTCTTT. Translated, it gives CASSYSTGHSNTEAFF.

The chain employs TRBV18 and TRBJ2-5; the match to TRBD2 covers 9 bases. Germline CDR1 is KGHSH and CDR2 is LQKENI. With V trimmed by 1 base and J by 0 bases, 6 bases remained unmatched. This CDR3 spans 17 amino acids. The CDR3 here is CASSPLAGALYQETQYF. The CDR3 coding sequence is TGTGCCAGCTCACCACTAGCGGGGGCCCTGTACCAAGAGACCCAGTACTTC.

The V call is TRBV29-1, the J call TRBJ2-1; D gene ambiguous. The CDR3 is made up of 10 amino acids. The germline V gene has CDR1 SQVTM and CDR2 ANQGSEA. V was pared by 8 bases and J by 6 bases, with 8 bases between. The CDR3 DNA reads TGCAGCTGGCCCCTCAATGAGCAGTTCTTC. Encoded protein: CSWPLNEQFF.

The sample holds one count of this clone. The chain uses TRBV5-6 and TRBJ2-1; maybe TRBD2 (5 bases). CDR1 SGHDT and CDR2 YYEEEE come from the germline V gene. The V end lost 0 bases, the J end lost 0 bases, and 10 bases lay between the germline ends. This CDR3 is 16 amino acids long. CDR3 in amino acids: CASSLASSRSYNEQFF. CDR3 DNA sequence: TGTGCCAGCAGCTTGGCTAGCAGTCGCTCCTACAATGAGCAGTTCTTC.

V usage is TRBV7-2 and J usage is TRBJ1-2; D perhaps matches TRBD1 (5 bases). This CDR3 is 13 amino acids long. Germline V gene data show CDR1 as SGHTA and CDR2 as FQGNSA. Trimming took off 5 bases at V and 1 base at J, with 8 bases between the two ends. The chain's CDR3 is CASSDQGNYGYTF. CDR3 sequence (DNA): TGTGCCAGCAGCGACCAGGGTAACTATGGCTACACCTTC.

This clone was seen a single time. This chain links TRBV7-2 with TRBJ1-1, with D perhaps TRBD1 (5 bases). The germline V and J ends were trimmed by 5 bases and 8 bases, with 12 bases remaining between them. Germline V gene lookup returns CDR1 SGHTA and CDR2 FQGNSA. The CDR3 contains 12 residues. Here the CDR3 reads CASSAQGNEAFF. The CDR3 region has the DNA TGTGCCAGCAGCGCCCAGGGCAACGAAGCTTTCTTT.

The chain links TRBV9 to TRBJ2-2, with D uncertain. Germline CDR1 is SGDLS and CDR2 is YYNGEE. The V end lost 0 bases, the J end lost 9 bases, and 9 bases lay between the germline ends. The CDR3 runs to 13 residues. CDR3 nucleotides: TGTGCCAGCAGCGTAGAAACTAACCGGGAGCTGTTTTTT. As protein: CASSVETNRELFF.

The chain is built from TRBV7-2 and TRBJ2-3, with TRBD2 matching over 7 bases. The CDR3 is 14 residues long. The germline CDR1 and CDR2 sequences are SGHTA and FQGNSA. Trimming took 8 bases from V and 1 from J; bases not matched to a gene: 6. CDR3 bases: TGTGCCAGCCGAGGGGCGGGAGGCACAGATACGCAGTATTTT. Amino acid sequence: CASRGAGGTDTQYF.

The V and J genes are TRBV6-7 and TRBJ1-5; D remains unclear. TRBV6-7 is treated as an ORF (open reading frame) with a function not yet certain. This CDR3 comprises 12 residues. V was cut by 7 bases and J by 5 bases, with 9 bases left in between. The CDR3: CASTTPDQPQHF. The CDR3 DNA reads TGTGCCAGCACCACGCCAGATCAGCCCCAGCATTTT.

The V and J genes are TRBV2 and TRBJ2-1; 7 bases are a match to TRBD2. J gave up 4 bases and V 5 bases, and 5 bases lay outside the gene matches. From germline, CDR1 is SNHLY and CDR2 FYNNEI. CDR3 length: 14 amino acids. Here the CDR3 DNA reads TGTGCCAGCAGTCAGCCGGGACTATACAATGAGCAGTTCTTC. This gives the protein CASSQPGLYNEQFF.

The chain has TRBV5-6 and TRBJ2-2; TRBD2 matches 11 bases. Germline CDR1 reads SGHDT; CDR2 reads YYEEEE. This CDR3 comprises 19 residues. Trimming removed 3 bases from V and 7 bases from J; junction bases left unmatched: 17. DNA of the CDR3: TGTGCCAGCAGCTCCCTCCGATTAGCGGGAGGGCCGGTAGTCGGGGAGCTGTTTTTT. This translates into CASSSLRLAGGPVVGELFF.

Remarks on this clone: Within the sample, other DNA sequences also encode this same CDR3. The chain employs TRBV19 and TRBJ1-3; 7 bases line up with TRBD1. V dropped 6 bases and J dropped 2; count of bases not matched to a gene: 1. CDR1 LNHDA and CDR2 SQIVND come from the germline V gene (reference sequence). The CDR3 is 13 amino acids. CDR3 residues: CASSTGAGNTIYF. Here the CDR3 DNA reads TGTGCCAGTAGCACAGGGGCTGGAAACACCATATATTTT. The full variable domain, with the rest looked up from reference TRBV19 and TRBJ1-3, is DGGITQSPKYLFRKEGQNVTLSCEQNLNHDAMYWYRQDPGQGLRLIYYSQIVNDFQKGDIAEGYSVSREKKESFPLTVTSAQKNPTAFYLCASSTGAGNTIYFGEGSWLTVV.